These T cell receptor beta chains were read from a single sample in a study of T cells after yellow fever vaccination. In TCRdb, the 5' RACE reads were re-called with MiXCR into one record per CDR3 protein. The repertoire has a few hundred thousand distinct CDR3 sequences, roughly 7% of them found once; the top ten carry 15% to 20%. The specimen was PBMCs, collected roughly 47 days after the first yellow fever vaccination. Every receptor here comes from a man between 18 and 29 years old who received the YFV17D yellow fever vaccine. The CDR3 runs from the conserved cysteine through the conserved F or W.

CDR3 length	V gene	J gene	CDR3 protein
15	TRBV3-1	TRBJ2-5	CASSQLGLAWETQYF
15	TRBV7-9	TRBJ2-1	CASSLDAGGGDEQFF
15	TRBV6-2/TRBV6-3	TRBJ1-1	CASRNYAGPNTEAFF
14	TRBV20-1	TRBJ2-3	CSLLTGSAPDTQYF
16	TRBV12-3/TRBV12-4	TRBJ1-6	CASSLGGFSYNSPLHF
16	TRBV12-3/TRBV12-4	TRBJ2-1	CASSLRLAGDYNEQFF
14	TRBV9	TRBJ2-3	CASSVEGASDTQYF
16	TRBV7-9	TRBJ1-4	CASSLAGRIVNEKLFF
15	TRBV20-1	TRBJ2-3	CSAPRTTGRKDTQYF
13	TRBV30	TRBJ2-2	CAWSGGGTGELFF
14	TRBV27	TRBJ1-3	CASSRGGSGNTIYF
17	TRBV29-1	TRBJ2-5	CSVDGLAGGLYKETQYF
16	TRBV5-1	TRBJ1-1	CASSPTVGGADTEAFF
12	TRBV5-6	TRBJ1-1	CASSTGFAEAFF
15	TRBV5-6	TRBJ2-3	CASSSGAGGPDTQYF
12	TRBV28	TRBJ2-1	CASSSDDYEQFF
17	TRBV5-6	TRBJ2-2	CASSFLVTSSDSGELFF
15	TRBV24-1	TRBJ2-3	CATSDSNRGTDTQYF
15	TRBV20-1	TRBJ2-4	CSATQKGTSKNIQYF
13	TRBV20-1	TRBJ2-5	CSAPGQPQETQYF
16	TRBV4-1	TRBJ2-5	CASSGRPGPAPETQYF
11	TRBV30	TRBJ2-1	CAWKLSKYLFF
18	TRBV5-6	TRBJ2-2	CASSLSDRGRRNTGELFF
16	TRBV7-6	TRBJ2-1	CASSLGGLGRYNEQFF
16	TRBV4-1	TRBJ1-2	CASSPPEGAVNYGYTF
14	TRBV20-1	TRBJ1-4	CSAREDGLGEKLFF
14	TRBV6-5	TRBJ1-1	CASSYSVSDTEAFF
15	TRBV7-9	TRBJ1-1	CASTRGRASYTEAFF
13	TRBV29-1	TRBJ2-7	CSVARRQSYEQYF
14	TRBV5-1	TRBJ2-3	CASRGLAGTDTQYF
13	TRBV7-6	TRBJ2-5	CASSLVGRETQYF
16	TRBV5-1	TRBJ2-1	CASSAPPETVYNEQFF
14	TRBV9	TRBJ2-3	CASSVGGVGDTQYF
16	TRBV4-2	TRBJ2-5	CASQPILTGASETQYF
14	TRBV12-3/TRBV12-4	TRBJ1-2	CASRDPGLNYGYTF
14	TRBV9	TRBJ2-3	CASSSTGGRDTQYF
17	TRBV12-3/TRBV12-4	TRBJ2-7	CASSSVDGTSRGVEQYF
15	TRBV5-6	TRBJ1-1	CASSSGTNQNTEAFF
14	TRBV7-2	TRBJ2-3	CASSLQQGGDTQYF
14	TRBV5-1	TRBJ1-1	CASSMEGKNTEAFF
14	TRBV6-1	TRBJ2-7	CASSDPGGGHEQYF
13	TRBV5-5	TRBJ2-3	CASSLVPARTQYF
14	TRBV10-3	TRBJ2-7	CAISDPGTSYEQYF